Listed here is a single T cell receptor beta chain. The data belong to a study of blood T cell repertoires in COVID-19. This CDR3 contains 12 residues. Germline loops: CDR1 LGHDT, CDR2 YNNKEL (reference sequence). V lost 6 bases and J lost 9, with 12 bases in between. Measured with immunoSEQ multiplex PCR; TCRdb has only the in-frame clones, and not every one. Among approximately 200,000 clones, 70% to 90% were seen once, and the ten largest hold about 4.7%. The study recruited people aged roughly 18 to 100 years across approximately 24 US areas. The sequencing input was PBMCs or T cells enriched from blood (not recorded which). The TCR comes from a woman in her twenties or thirties who had been exposed to COVID-19. The rearrangement links TRBV3-1 (or the pseudogene TRBV3-2) to TRBJ1-3; no reliable D call. Written as DNA, the CDR3 is TGTGCCAGCAGAGCGGGGAAGGGCACCATATATTTT. Translated, it gives CASRAGKGTIYF.